This T cell receptor (beta chain) appears in the sequencing data of a study of control samples from healthy donors and cancer patients. Sequencing was performed with immunoSEQ multiplex PCR; in TCRdb, only in-frame clones are kept and a portion is missing. There are about 59,000 clones in the sample; 92% occur only once, and less than 2% lies in the top ten. CDR1 is SGDLS, CDR2 YYNGEE, per germline. There are 12 residues in the CDR3. V dropped 7 bases and J dropped 9 bases, with 11 bases sitting between them. The receptor's source is a man aged 35 to 55 with colorectal cancer. The chain uses TRBV9 and TRBJ1-6, with D perhaps TRBD1 (5 bases). The specimen was PBMCs. This CDR3 is CASGDSFSPLHF. The CDR3 DNA is TGTGCCAGCGGCGACAGTTTTTCACCCCTCCACTTT.